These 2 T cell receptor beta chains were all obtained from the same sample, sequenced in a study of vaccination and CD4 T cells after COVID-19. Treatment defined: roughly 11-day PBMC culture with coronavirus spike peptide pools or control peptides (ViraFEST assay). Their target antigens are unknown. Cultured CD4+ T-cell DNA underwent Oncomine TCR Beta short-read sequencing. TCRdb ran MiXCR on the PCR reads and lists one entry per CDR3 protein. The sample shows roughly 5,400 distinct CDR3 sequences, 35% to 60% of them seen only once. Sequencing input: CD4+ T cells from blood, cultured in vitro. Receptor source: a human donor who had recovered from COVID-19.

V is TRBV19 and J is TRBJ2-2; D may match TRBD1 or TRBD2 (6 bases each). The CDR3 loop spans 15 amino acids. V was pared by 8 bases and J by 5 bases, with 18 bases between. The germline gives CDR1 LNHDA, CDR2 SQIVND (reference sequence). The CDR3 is CASALGGAGTGELFF. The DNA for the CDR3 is TGTGCCAGTGCTCTGGGGGGCGCAGGGACCGGGGAGCTGTTTTTT. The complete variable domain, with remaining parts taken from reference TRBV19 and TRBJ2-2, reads DGGITQSPKYLFRKEGQNVTLSCEQNLNHDAMYWYRQDPGQGLRLIYYSQIVNDFQKGDIAEGYSVSREKKESFPLTVTSAQKNPTAFYLCASALGGAGTGELFFGEGSRLTVL.

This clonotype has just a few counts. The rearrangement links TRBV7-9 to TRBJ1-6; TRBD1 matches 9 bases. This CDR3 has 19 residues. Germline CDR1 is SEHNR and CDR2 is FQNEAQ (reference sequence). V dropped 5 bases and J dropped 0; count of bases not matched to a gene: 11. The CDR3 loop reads CASSARRGQGSSYNSPLHF. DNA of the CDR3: TGTGCCAGCAGCGCTCGAAGGGGACAGGGAAGCTCCTATAATTCACCCCTCCACTTT. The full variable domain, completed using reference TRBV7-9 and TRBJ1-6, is DTGVSQNPRHKITKRGQNVTFRCDPISEHNRLYWYRQTLGQGPEFLTYFQNEAQLEKSRLLSDRFSAERPKGSFSTLEIQRTEQGDSAMYLCASSARRGQGSSYNSPLHFGNGTRLTVT.